This TCR beta chain was recorded in a study of CD8+ T cells in alopecia areata. General study results and limits: Lesional scalp exceeded normal scalp in clonality, especially in alopecia totalis/universalis.

cDNA serving as the sequencing template came from extracted, reverse transcribed RNA. The repertoire was sequenced with immunoSEQ multiplex PCR; TCRdb's copy has only in-frame clones and lacks some. The sample records about 150,000 clones, roughly 48% being singletons. This clone turned up a few times. Its cognate antigen is unknown. Germline V gene sequence: CDR1 SQVTM, CDR2 ANQGSEA. V gave up 4 bases and J gave up 5 bases, with 10 bases separating them. The CDR3 has 12 amino acids. The origin of this receptor is a human donor with alopecia areata. The sequenced sample consisted of CD4+ T cells sorted from blood. The rearrangement joins TRBV29-1 to TRBJ2-3; no clear D gene. The DNA of the CDR3 is TGCAGCGTTGCCCCAGGCGTAGATACGCAGTATTTT. It codes for CSVAPGVDTQYF.